The 29 T cell receptor beta chains given below trace back to one sample, sequenced in a study of a mutant IDH1 vaccine in newly diagnosed glioma. Time point denoted: week 47, end of study. Doses of 300 ug of mutant IDH1 20-mer peptide were given with topical imiquimod. No antigen has been identified for these receptors. The method was immunoSEQ multiplex PCR; TCRdb's version includes in-frame clones alone and lacks a portion of them. This table has about 34,000 clones, about 87% appearing once. The sequencing used PBMCs, collected from a glioma patient whose treatment included an IDH1 peptide vaccine. The receptors were gathered from a woman in her twenties or thirties with glioma.

V gene TRBV18 combines with J gene TRBJ2-3; D is unresolved. This CDR3 contains 16 residues. In germline, CDR1 is KGHSH, CDR2 LQKENI. The germline V and J ends were trimmed by 1 base and 0 bases, with 11 bases remaining between them. The CDR3 region has the DNA TGTGCCAGCTCACCACGAACAGTATCTAGCACAGATACGCAGTATTTT. Translation: CASSPRTVSSTDTQYF.

This chain uses TRBV5-6 with TRBJ1-5, with D unresolved. CDR1 is SGHDT, CDR2 YYEEEE, per germline. The CDR3 sequence is 12 residues long. With 4 bases removed from V and 5 bases from J, the gap between germline ends came to 7 bases. This CDR3 reads CASSDGDQPQHF. DNA for the CDR3: TGTGCCAGCAGCGATGGCGATCAGCCCCAGCATTTT.

J is TRBJ1-2 and V is TRBV4-1, with TRBD1 matching 7 bases. V gave up 1 base and J gave up 2 bases; unmatched junction bases: 7. Germline V gene sequence: CDR1 MGHRA, CDR2 YSYEKL. This CDR3 is built from 16 residues. The CDR3 DNA sequence: TGCGCCAGCAGCCAAGTGTACAGGGGAGACAACTATGGCTACACCTTC. It is translated as CASSQVYRGDNYGYTF.

This sequence joins TRBV2 and TRBJ2-2, with unresolved D. Germline loops: CDR1 SNHLY, CDR2 FYNNEI. The CDR3 extends over 12 amino acids. V was pared by 6 bases and J by 4 bases, with 6 bases between. The CDR3 region is CASSPGTGELFF. DNA of the CDR3: TGTGCCAGCAGCCCGGGCACCGGGGAGCTGTTTTTT.

CDR3 residues: CASSFPGTPYEQYF. CDR3 coding DNA: TGTGCCAGCAGCTTCCCCGGGACCCCCTACGAGCAGTACTTC. This chain links TRBV7-9 with TRBJ2-7; D possibly matches TRBD1 or TRBD2 (5 bases each). Germline CDR1 SEHNR, CDR2 FQNEAQ (reference sequence). This CDR3 has 14 amino acids. V was clipped by 3 bases and J by 2 bases, with 11 bases between them.

In this sample, this clone turned up once. The chain joins TRBV5-1 to TRBJ1-1, with D uncertain. The CDR3 has 15 residues. Germline V gives CDR1 SGHRS, CDR2 YFSETQ. V dropped 0 bases and J dropped 9 bases, with 18 bases sitting between them. CDR3 sequence reads: CASSLEPQQTSQAFF. The CDR3 DNA reads TGCGCCAGCAGCTTGGAACCCCAACAGACAAGCCAAGCTTTCTTT.

The chain has TRBV15 and TRBJ2-1, with D unclear. V shed 5 bases and J shed 7 bases, with 12 bases lying between them. CDR3 length: 13 amino acids. From germline, CDR1 is LNHNV and CDR2 YYDKDF (reference sequence). CDR3 in DNA: TGTGCCACCAGCGGGCCCAGCAGGAATGAGCAGTTCTTC. It codes for CATSGPSRNEQFF.

The rearrangement joins TRBV28 to TRBJ1-6; D not certain. Germline CDR1 MDHEN, CDR2 SYDVKM. The CDR3 is 17 amino acids. V lost 3 bases and J lost 8, with 20 bases in between. In DNA, the CDR3 is TGTGCCAGCAGTTTGTGGTTAGGATGGAATCGGGATTCACCCCTCCACTTT. Translation: CASSLWLGWNRDSPLHF.

V gene TRBV9 combines with J gene TRBJ1-4; D remains ambiguous. The CDR3 sequence is 16 residues long. CDR1 is SGDLS, CDR2 YYNGEE, per germline. The V and J ends lost 0 bases and 7 bases respectively, with 16 bases between them. The CDR3 here is CASSVGADPGREKLFF. The CDR3 DNA follows: TGTGCCAGCAGCGTAGGGGCGGACCCAGGACGTGAAAAACTGTTTTTT. The full variable domain, in which reference TRBV9 and TRBJ1-4 provide the parts outside the CDR3, is DSGVTQTPKHLITATGQRVTLRCSPRSGDLSVYWYQQSLDQGLQFLIQYYNGEERAKGNILERFSAQQFPDLHSELNLSSLELGDSALYFCASSVGADPGREKLFFGSGTQLSVL.

CDR3 DNA: TGTGCCACCAGCGGTGAAGGAGGGGTGGGTCAAGAGACCCAGTACTTC. Amino acid sequence: CATSGEGGVGQETQYF. The genes are TRBV15 and TRBJ2-5, with D perhaps matching TRBD2 (6 bases). CDR1 is LNHNV and CDR2 is YYDKDF in the germline V gene (reference sequence). The CDR3 is 16 residues long. Trimming cost V 5 bases and J 2 bases, with 18 bases left between them.

The chain employs TRBV6-5 and TRBJ1-6; unclear D gene. Trimming removed 2 bases from V and 9 bases from J, with 11 bases in between. Germline V gene sequence: CDR1 MNHEY, CDR2 SVGAGI. This CDR3 is built from 14 residues. The CDR3 reads CASSYRPGGSPLHF. The DNA of the CDR3 is TGTGCCAGCAGTTACCGGCCCGGAGGTTCACCCCTCCACTTT.

This sequence joins TRBV2 and TRBJ1-2; D is undetermined. The CDR3 is 13 amino acids. Deletions cut 5 bases from V and 5 bases from J, with 12 bases between. Looked up from germline, CDR1 is SNHLY and CDR2 is FYNNEI. DNA for the CDR3: TGTGCCAGCAGTCCGACTGAATTATATGGCTACACCTTC. Its protein is CASSPTELYGYTF.

V is TRBV7-2 and J is TRBJ2-3, with D perhaps matching TRBD1 (6 bases). The CDR3 loop spans 15 amino acids. Germline values: CDR1 SGHTA, CDR2 FQGNSA. The V and J ends lost 3 bases and 5 bases respectively, with 15 bases between them. The CDR3 sequence: CASSLPLGARDTQYF. In DNA, the CDR3 is TGTGCCAGCAGCTTGCCTCTGGGGGCCCGAGATACGCAGTATTTT.

This clone has just a few counts. The chain is built from TRBV10-1 and TRBJ2-3; D gene uncertain. V was shortened by 2 bases and J by 1 base, with 10 bases between the two germline ends. This CDR3 has 15 residues. CDR1 WNHNN and CDR2 SYGVQD come from the germline V gene (reference sequence). The CDR3: CASSEALGGTDTQYF. The CDR3 coding sequence is TGCGCCAGCAGTGAGGCTCTAGGAGGCACAGATACGCAGTATTTT.

V gene TRBV29-1 combines with J gene TRBJ1-1; no definite D call. The CDR3 has 13 residues. Germline V gene lookup returns CDR1 SQVTM and CDR2 ANQGSEA. Trimming shortened V by 3 bases and J by 8 bases, and 16 bases separated the two germline ends. CDR3 nucleotide sequence: TGCAGCGTTGAGTTGTCCAAGGCTGGAGAAGCTTTCTTT. Amino acids: CSVELSKAGEAFF. Based on the CDR3 plus reference TRBV29-1 and TRBJ1-1, the full variable domain is SAVISQKPSRDICQRGTSLTIQCQVDSQVTMMFWYRQQPGQSLTLIATANQGSEATYESGFVIDKFPISRPNLTFSTLTVSNMSPEDSSIYLCSVELSKAGEAFFGQGTRLTVV.

The chain uses TRBV6-6 and TRBJ1-6, with D perhaps matching TRBD1 (5 bases). CDR1 and CDR2 (germline): MNHNY, SVGAGI (reference sequence). The CDR3 runs to 16 residues. Trimming took 6 bases from V and 3 from J, leaving 15 bases between them. The CDR3 coding sequence is TGTGCCAGCAGGGGAGGGGCCTCCAACTATAATTCACCCCTCCACTTT. Translation: CASRGGASNYNSPLHF.

DNA for the CDR3: TGCGCCAGCAGTCAGGGCGATAGGACAGATACGCAGTATTTT. Protein sequence: CASSQGDRTDTQYF. The genes are TRBV5-1 and TRBJ2-3, with D perhaps TRBD1 (5 bases). This CDR3 has 14 residues. Germline-derived CDR1 and CDR2 are SGHRS and YFSETQ. V was pared by 5 bases and J by 3 bases, with 13 bases between. Complete variable domain (other parts from reference TRBV5-1 and TRBJ2-3): KAGVTQTPRYLIKTRGQQVTLSCSPISGHRSVSWYQQTPGQGLQFLFEYFSETQRNKGNFPGRFSGRQFSNSRSEMNVSTLELGDSALYLCASSQGDRTDTQYFGPGTRLTVL.

The chain uses TRBV7-2 and TRBJ1-2, with D possibly being TRBD1 (5 bases). Trimming stripped 1 base from V and 6 bases from J, with 9 bases between. The CDR3 length is 13 residues. Looked up from germline, CDR1 is SGHTA and CDR2 is FQGNSA. The CDR3 DNA sequence: TGTGCCAGCAGCTTAGAGGGGCCGCATGGCTACACCTTC. It is translated as CASSLEGPHGYTF.

The chain has TRBV5-6 and TRBJ1-5; D not certain. Germline assignment: CDR1 SGHDT and CDR2 YYEEEE. This CDR3 has 15 amino acids. The V gene lost 1 base and the J gene lost 5 bases, with 13 bases spanning the gap. CDR3 DNA: TGTGCCAGCAGCTTGCTTGGCAGGCCCGATCAGCCCCAGCATTTT. Its translation is CASSLLGRPDQPQHF.

This clone has just a few counts. This chain joins TRBV9 and TRBJ1-1; D not resolved. CDR1 is SGDLS and CDR2 is YYNGEE in the germline V gene. The CDR3 length is 14 residues. Deletions cut 1 base from V and 0 bases from J, with 7 bases between. In DNA form, the CDR3 reads TGTGCCAGCAGCGTATGGGGAGTGAACACTGAAGCTTTCTTT. It specifies CASSVWGVNTEAFF. The whole variable domain, filled in from reference TRBV9 and TRBJ1-1, reads DSGVTQTPKHLITATGQRVTLRCSPRSGDLSVYWYQQSLDQGLQFLIQYYNGEERAKGNILERFSAQQFPDLHSELNLSSLELGDSALYFCASSVWGVNTEAFFGQGTRLTVV.

By sample fraction, this clone is medium-sized. The DNA for the CDR3 is TGTGCTAGTGCCCCCCCCAAATGGGAGGGGAACTATGGCTACACCTTC. Amino acid sequence: CASAPPKWEGNYGYTF. This chain links TRBV12-5 with TRBJ1-2; tentatively, D is TRBD1 (5 bases). CDR3 size: 16 residues. CDR1 LGHNT and CDR2 FRNRAP come from the germline V gene. V lost 7 bases and J 2 bases, leaving 20 bases between the germline ends.

J is TRBJ2-1 and V is TRBV7-6; no clear D gene. The germline V and J ends were trimmed by 3 bases and 0 bases, with 9 bases remaining between them. Germline CDR1 reads SGHVS; CDR2 reads FNYEAQ. The CDR3 length is 15 residues. The CDR3 DNA sequence: TGTGCCAGCAGCTTTATGTTGAGCTCCTACAATGAGCAGTTCTTC. Encoded protein: CASSFMLSSYNEQFF.

V is TRBV5-6 and J is TRBJ1-1; 8 bases align to TRBD1. The CDR3 is 14 amino acids. Germline V CDR1 and CDR2: SGHDT, YYEEEE. J gave up 5 bases and V 2 bases, and 5 bases lay outside the gene matches. The CDR3 DNA reads as TGTGCCAGCAGCTTCGATACAGGGGGTACTGAAGCTTTCTTT. As protein: CASSFDTGGTEAFF.

This clone was recorded a few times. The chain is built from TRBV7-2 and TRBJ2-1, with D possibly TRBD2 on 7 matching bases. The V end was cut by 0 bases, the J end by 0 bases, with 9 bases between. The CDR3 consists of 16 residues. CDR1 is SGHTA and CDR2 is FQGNSA in the germline V gene. The CDR3 nucleotides are TGTGCCAGCAGCTTAGCGGGGGGGCACTCCTACAATGAGCAGTTCTTC. Encoded protein: CASSLAGGHSYNEQFF.

The chain links TRBV5-4 to TRBJ2-7; tentatively, D is TRBD1 (5 bases). V lost 0 bases and J lost 1, with 17 bases in between. CDR1 SGHNT and CDR2 YYREEE come from the germline V gene (reference sequence). The CDR3 consists of 17 residues. CDR3 region: CASSLDPQALTSYEQYF. DNA for the CDR3: TGTGCCAGCAGCTTGGATCCACAGGCCTTGACATCCTACGAGCAGTACTTC.

The chain recombines TRBV5-6 with TRBJ1-2; D might be TRBD1 (5 bases). The germline gives CDR1 SGHDT, CDR2 YYEEEE. This CDR3 region has 13 residues. V was trimmed by 4 bases and J by 8 bases, leaving 15 bases between them. DNA for the CDR3: TGTGCCAGCAGCCCCCAGGGTAGTTTAGGCTACACCTTC. Protein sequence: CASSPQGSLGYTF.

This clone ranks as hyperexpanded. V usage is TRBV2 and J usage is TRBJ2-2; D call uncertain. The V gene lost 1 base and the J gene lost 6 bases, with 12 bases spanning the gap. The CDR3 runs to 15 residues. Germline loops: CDR1 SNHLY, CDR2 FYNNEI. Written as DNA, the CDR3 is TGTGCCAGCAGTGAAGGAAAAGTAATGCCCGGGGAGCTGTTTTTT. Protein: CASSEGKVMPGELFF.

The chain combines TRBV2 with TRBJ1-6, with D uncertain. The germline V gene has CDR1 SNHLY and CDR2 FYNNEI. The CDR3 is 14 residues long. V was cut by 6 bases and J by 4 bases, with 10 bases left in between. The CDR3 loop is CASRAPIYNSPLHF. CDR3 nucleotide sequence: TGTGCCAGCAGGGCCCCGATTTATAATTCACCCCTCCACTTT.

CDR3 in DNA: TGTGCCAGCACCTCCCCCGGGGATGGAGGTGAAGCTTTCTTT. Its translation: CASTSPGDGGEAFF. V and J are TRBV2 and TRBJ1-1; D gene ambiguous. The V gene lost 7 bases and the J gene lost 7 bases, with 19 bases spanning the gap. This CDR3 comprises 14 residues. The germline CDR1 and CDR2 sequences are SNHLY and FYNNEI.